These 19 T cell receptor beta chains originate from one sample sequenced in a study of blood T cell repertoires in COVID-19. Repertoires were generated with immunoSEQ multiplex PCR, while TCRdb's copy carries only in-frame clones and drops some. The sample records approximately 290,000 clones, approximately 90% being singletons. Sample: peripheral blood. The source of these receptors is a man aged 30 to 39 with acute or convalescent COVID-19.

This chain connects TRBV3-1 (or the pseudogene TRBV3-2) to TRBJ2-5; D gene ambiguous. Trimming took 2 bases from V and 5 from J, leaving 9 bases between them. The germline gives CDR1 LGHDT, CDR2 YNNKEL (reference sequence). CDR3 length: 13 amino acids. The CDR3 spells CASSQYSRETQYF. CDR3 nucleotide sequence: TGTGCCAGCAGCCAATATTCCCGGGAGACCCAGTACTTC.

The chain joins TRBV24-1 to TRBJ1-5; 9 positions agree with TRBD1. The CDR3 runs to 16 residues. The germline V gene has CDR1 KGHDR and CDR2 SFDVKD. Trimming at V came to 4 bases and at J to 1 base, leaving 4 bases not matched to a gene. CDR3 DNA sequence: TGTGCCACCAGTGACCCTGGGACAGGGAGCAATCAGCCCCAGCATTTT. It specifies CATSDPGTGSNQPQHF.

The chain couples TRBV10-3 to TRBJ2-7; weak D call: TRBD2 (7 bases). CDR1 and CDR2 from the germline V gene are ENHRY and SYGVKD. The CDR3 is 15 amino acids. Between the trimmed V and J ends, which lost 5 bases and 4 bases, there was a span of 18 bases. The CDR3 is CAISIGAGEGYEQYF. As DNA, the CDR3 is TGTGCCATCAGTATAGGGGCAGGGGAGGGGTACGAGCAGTACTTC.

The genes are TRBV4-2 and TRBJ2-7; possibly TRBD2 for D (7 bases). V lost 1 base, J lost 7 bases, and 14 bases lay in between. CDR1 and CDR2 (germline): LGHNA, YNFKEQ. This CDR3 spans 14 amino acids. CDR3 nucleotides: TGTGCCAGCAGCCAAGGGGAGGGGGGCCGTGAGCAGTACTTC. This encodes CASSQGEGGREQYF.

The chain has TRBV5-1 and TRBJ2-1; 13 bases fit TRBD2. CDR3 length equals 15 residues. The germline V gene encodes CDR1 SGHRS and CDR2 YFSETQ. V shed 3 bases and J 5 bases; nucleotides not matched to a gene: 2. DNA of the CDR3: TGCGCCAGCAGCTGGACTAGCGGGAGTAACAATGAGCAGTTCTTC. It translates to CASSWTSGSNNEQFF.

The rearrangement links TRBV15 to TRBJ1-1; D might be TRBD1 (6 bases). V gave up 4 bases and J gave up 2 bases, with 20 bases separating them. CDR1 LNHNV and CDR2 YYDKDF come from the germline V gene (reference sequence). The CDR3 is 17 residues long. CDR3 region: CATSTRSARDKNTEAFF. In DNA form, the CDR3 reads TGTGCCACCAGCACCAGATCGGCTAGGGACAAAAACACTGAAGCTTTCTTT. Full variable domain (outside the CDR3, taken from reference TRBV15 and TRBJ1-1): DAMVIQNPRYQVTQFGKPVTLSCSQTLNHNVMYWYQQKSSQAPKLLFHYYDKDFNNEADTPDNFQSRRPNTSFCFLDIRSPGLGDTAMYLCATSTRSARDKNTEAFFGQGTRLTVV.

This chain connects TRBV5-1 to TRBJ2-7; D unclear. The CDR3 length is 12 residues. Germline CDR1 SGHRS, CDR2 YFSETQ. With 5 bases removed from V and 2 bases from J, the gap between germline ends came to 8 bases. This CDR3 is CASSHRTYEQYF. The DNA for the CDR3 is TGCGCCAGCAGTCACAGAACCTACGAGCAGTACTTC.

This chain links TRBV2 with TRBJ1-1; 12 positions agree with TRBD1. V lost 5 bases, J lost 5 bases, and 6 bases stayed unmatched. The CDR3 is 15 amino acids. Per germline, CDR1 SNHLY and CDR2 FYNNEI. For the CDR3, the DNA is TGTGCCAGCAGTAAGGGACAGGGGGCAGTAACTGAAGCTTTCTTT. The encoded protein is CASSKGQGAVTEAFF.

This clone was detected once. V is TRBV10-2 and J is TRBJ2-3; D is unresolved. There are 15 residues in the CDR3. The germline gives CDR1 WSHSY, CDR2 SAAADI. Trimming took 1 base from V and 3 from J, leaving 11 bases between them. The CDR3 region is CASSEFSPKTDTQYF. The CDR3 DNA reads TGCGCCAGCAGTGAGTTTAGCCCCAAAACAGATACGCAGTATTTT.

CDR3 coding DNA: TGCGCCAGCAGCCAAGCGGGAGTGAAAGAGACCCAGTACTTC. It is translated as CASSQAGVKETQYF. The chain is built from TRBV4-1 and TRBJ2-5, with TRBD2 as a possible D gene (6 bases). There are 14 residues in the CDR3. Germline V gene lookup returns CDR1 MGHRA and CDR2 YSYEKL. With 1 base removed from V and 3 bases from J, the gap between germline ends came to 9 bases.

The chain joins TRBV18 to TRBJ2-3; D perhaps matches TRBD1 (5 bases). The CDR3 length is 15 residues. CDR1 and CDR2 from the germline V gene are KGHSH and LQKENI. V was clipped by 3 bases and J by 2 bases, with 12 bases between them. The CDR3 nucleotides read TGTGCCAGCTCACCCGACAGCCTCGACACAGATACGCAGTATTTT. This codes for CASSPDSLDTDTQYF. The whole variable domain, remainder taken from reference TRBV18 and TRBJ2-3, is NAGVMQNPRHLVRRRGQEARLRCSPMKGHSHVYWYRQLPEEGLKFMVYLQKENIIDESGMPKERFSAEFPKEGPSILRIQQVVRGDSAAYFCASSPDSLDTDTQYFGPGTRLTVL.

As for this clone: At one end, the junction sequence differs from germline, possibly due to a read error. The chain combines TRBV12-3 or TRBV12-4 with TRBJ1-6; D may be TRBD1 (5 bases). The CDR3 has 12 residues. The CDR3 DNA reads TGTGCCAGCAGCACAAGTGTAACAGGCTTAGACTTT. Translating gives CASSTSVTGLDF.

The chain couples TRBV4-1 to TRBJ2-1; no firm D call. The V end was cut by 0 bases, the J end by 10 bases, with 7 bases between. Looked up from germline, CDR1 is MGHRA and CDR2 is YSYEKL. CDR3 size: 12 residues. CDR3 loop: CASSQDLPEQFF. For the CDR3, the DNA is TGCGCCAGCAGCCAAGATCTCCCCGAGCAGTTCTTC.

The chain employs TRBV27 and TRBJ2-7; TRBD1 aligns across 10 bases. The germline V gene encodes CDR1 MNHEY and CDR2 SMNVEV (reference sequence). The CDR3 runs to 15 residues. V trimming: 4 bases; J trimming: 3 bases; junction bases outside the gene matches: 6. CDR3 amino acids: CASSSRDRGIYEQYF. CDR3 nucleotide sequence: TGTGCCAGCAGTTCCCGGGACAGGGGTATCTACGAGCAGTACTTC.

This clone was counted once. This chain connects TRBV6-6 to TRBJ1-4; D is uncertain. From germline, CDR1 is MNHNY and CDR2 SVGAGI (reference sequence). The V gene lost 2 bases and the J gene lost 0 bases, with 7 bases spanning the gap. The CDR3 sequence is 15 residues long. CDR3 amino acids: CASSYVGATNEKLFF. The CDR3 region has the DNA TGTGCCAGCAGTTACGTGGGAGCAACTAATGAAAAACTGTTTTTT.

The chain carries TRBV9 and TRBJ2-5, with D possibly matching TRBD1 (6 bases). The V gene lost 4 bases and the J gene lost 3 bases, with 16 bases spanning the gap. This CDR3 is built from 15 residues. CDR1 and CDR2 from the germline V gene are SGDLS and YYNGEE. As DNA, the CDR3 is TGTGCCAGCAGCTACCAGACAGGCTCGGAAGAGACCCAGTACTTC. Translating gives CASSYQTGSEETQYF.

V gene TRBV5-1 combines with J gene TRBJ2-7, with 11 bases aligning to TRBD2. With V trimmed by 2 bases and J by 7 bases, 20 bases remained unmatched. Looked up from germline, CDR1 is SGHRS and CDR2 is YFSETQ. This CDR3 has 19 amino acids. In DNA form, the CDR3 reads TGCGCCAGCAGCTTCGCGGGCTTGGTACTAGCGGGAGTTTTCTATGAGCAGTACTTC. It yields the protein CASSFAGLVLAGVFYEQYF.

V and J are TRBV29-1 and TRBJ2-3; 13 bases align to TRBD2. This CDR3 has 16 amino acids. The germline V gene encodes CDR1 SQVTM and CDR2 ANQGSEA. The V gene end was trimmed by 3 bases and the J gene end by 2 bases; junction bases not matched to a gene: 5. CDR3 residues: CSVDRGTSGITDTQYF. CDR3 DNA: TGCAGCGTTGACCGCGGGACTAGCGGGATCACAGATACGCAGTATTTT.

The rearrangement links TRBV5-6 to TRBJ1-3; D might be TRBD1 (5 bases). The V end lost 5 bases, the J end lost 0 bases, and 12 bases lay between the germline ends. Germline lookup yields CDR1 SGHDT and CDR2 YYEEEE. The CDR3 covers 15 residues. CDR3 sequence (DNA): TGTGCCAGCAGTTCCGACAGAACCTCTGGAAACACCATATATTTT. Residues: CASSSDRTSGNTIYF. The whole variable domain, filled in from reference TRBV5-6 and TRBJ1-3, reads DAGVTQSPTHLIKTRGQQVTLRCSPKSGHDTVSWYQQALGQGPQFIFQYYEEEERQRGNFPDRFSGHQFPNYSSELNVNALLLGDSALYLCASSSDRTSGNTIYFGEGSWLTVV.